One sample yielded the 5 T cell receptor beta chains listed below, sequenced in a study of T-cell memory formation after mild COVID-19. MiXCR, applied by TCRdb to the 5' RACE reads, yields one record per CDR3 protein. In the table there are roughly 35,000 distinct CDR3 sequences, around 8% of which are singletons. The specimen sequenced was PBMCs or a T cell subset sorted from them (not recorded which). These receptors were obtained from a man aged 18 to 30 who had mild COVID-19 (a few samples of this study predate the infection). Cell type and time point are not known.

This clonotype was seen ten or more times. The chain employs TRBV20-1 and TRBJ1-2; possibly TRBD1 for D (5 bases). Germline CDR1 and CDR2: DFQATT and SNEGSKA (reference sequence). This CDR3 comprises 14 residues. V was cut by 3 bases and J by 2 bases, with 13 bases left in between. CDR3 sequence (DNA): TGCAGTGCTAGTCGTCCGGGGGACAACTATGGCTACACCTTC. Residues: CSASRPGDNYGYTF.

In this sample, this clonotype turned up many times. The chain joins TRBV4-3 to TRBJ1-5; D gene ambiguous. V was cut by 3 bases and J by 3 bases, with 6 bases left in between. Germline assignment: CDR1 LGHNA and CDR2 YSLEER. The CDR3 is 13 amino acids. The CDR3 sequence: CASSQDFNQPQHF. Written as DNA, the CDR3 is TGCGCCAGCAGCCAGGACTTCAATCAGCCCCAGCATTTT.

Turning to this clonotype: Being one base from a much bigger clone, this may be a read error. The chain links TRBV18 to TRBJ1-2; D is unclear. V lost 0 bases, J lost 7 bases, and 15 bases lay in between. The CDR3 runs 15 residues. Germline CDR1 reads KGHSH; CDR2 reads LQKENI. CDR3 nucleotides: TGTGCCAGCTCACCACCGGTACAAACTAGGAGTGGCTACACCTTC. Residues: CASSPPVQTRSGYTF.

This clonotype was seen repeatedly, ten times or more. The chain has TRBV6-4 and TRBJ1-5; D is uncertain. Germline V gene data show CDR1 as MRHNA and CDR2 as SNTAGT. CDR3 length: 15 residues. The V and J ends lost 1 base and 2 bases respectively, with 9 bases between them. CDR3 region: CASSDLVFCNQPQHF. The CDR3 DNA sequence: TGTGCCAGCAGTGACTTGGTATTTTGCAATCAGCCCCAGCATTTT.

This clonotype has ten or more counts. For the CDR3, the DNA is TGTGCCAGGCCGGGACTAGCGAGCCCGCAGTACTTC. It encodes CARPGLASPQYF. The chain employs TRBV5-8 and TRBJ2-7; 10 positions agree with TRBD2. The ends lost 8 bases at V and 9 bases at J; junction bases unmatched: 8. CDR1 SGHTS and CDR2 YDEGEE come from the germline V gene. The CDR3 length is 12 residues.